These 11 T cell receptor beta chains came from one sample sequenced in a study of control samples from healthy donors and cancer patients. Using immunoSEQ multiplex PCR, the repertoire was profiled, and TCRdb retains in-frame clones only, with some absent. The data show over 65,000 clones, with 94% seen just once and 6.2% held by the top ten. The specimen sequenced was blood. The receptors shown here come from a woman between 40 and 55 years old in good health.

The chain recombines TRBV14 with TRBJ1-1, with no clear D. Germline CDR1 reads SGHDN; CDR2 reads FVKESK. The CDR3 length is 14 residues. The V gene lost 1 base and the J gene lost 9 bases, with 15 bases spanning the gap. This CDR3 reads CASSQVLGPLKAFF. The CDR3 DNA is TGTGCCAGCAGCCAAGTCTTGGGCCCATTGAAAGCTTTCTTT. Combining the CDR3 with reference TRBV14 and TRBJ1-1 gives the whole variable domain EAGVTQFPSHSVIEKGQTVTLRCDPISGHDNLYWYRRVMGKEIKFLLHFVKESKQDESGMPNNRFLAERTGGTYSTLKVQPAELEDSGVYFCASSQVLGPLKAFFGQGTRLTVV.

The chain joins TRBV4-3 to TRBJ2-1, with D perhaps matching TRBD2 (6 bases). Germline CDR1 is LGHNA and CDR2 is YSLEER. The CDR3 has 17 residues. With 4 bases removed from V and 0 bases from J, the gap between germline ends came to 16 bases. This CDR3 is CASSLSHGGGSYNEQFF. CDR3 in DNA: TGCGCCAGCAGCCTTAGCCATGGGGGAGGCTCCTACAATGAGCAGTTCTTC.

The genes are TRBV7-8 and TRBJ1-2; D unclear. CDR1 is SGHVS and CDR2 is FQNEAQ in the germline V gene. This CDR3 has 14 residues. The ends were cut back, 1 base at V and 0 bases at J, with 6 bases in the middle. CDR3: CASSLDSPNYGYTF. CDR3 DNA: TGTGCCAGCAGCTTAGACAGTCCTAACTATGGCTACACCTTC.

V is TRBV5-1 and J is TRBJ2-3; no definite D call. This CDR3 contains 13 residues. Trimming removed 2 bases from V and 6 bases from J, with 10 bases in between. The germline CDR1 and CDR2 sequences are SGHRS and YFSETQ. DNA for the CDR3: TGCGCCAGCAGCTTTAGGGCCGCGGATACGCAGTATTTT. Its protein product is CASSFRAADTQYF.

The J gene is TRBJ2-3, the V gene TRBV11-2; TRBD2 agrees at 7 bases. The CDR3 spans 15 residues. With V trimmed by 1 base and J by 8 bases, 9 bases remained unmatched. In germline, CDR1 is SGHAT, CDR2 FQNNGV. The CDR3 spells CASSLAGGDSGTQYF. The CDR3 region has the DNA TGTGCCAGCAGCTTAGCGGGAGGCGACTCCGGTACGCAGTATTTT.

V and J are TRBV5-1 and TRBJ1-6; D unresolved. Looked up from germline, CDR1 is SGHRS and CDR2 is YFSETQ. The CDR3 extends over 17 amino acids. Trimming pared 0 bases from V and 7 bases from J, leaving 17 bases between. This CDR3 is CASSLEPVGRPNSPLHF. CDR3 DNA sequence: TGCGCCAGCAGCTTGGAGCCGGTTGGACGGCCGAATTCACCCCTCCACTTT.

The V and J genes are TRBV6-2 or TRBV6-3 and TRBJ1-5; possibly TRBD1 for D (5 bases). The CDR3 consists of 14 residues. V lost 6 bases to trimming and J lost 7 bases, with 16 bases between them. Looked up from germline, CDR1 is MNHEY and CDR2 is SVGEGT. CDR3 nucleotides: TGTGCCAGCAGCGAGCGGGGGGGAGAACAGCCCCAGCATTTT. Translation: CASSERGGEQPQHF.

The gene calls are TRBV9 and TRBJ2-3; 10 positions match TRBD2. The V gene's germline CDR1 is SGDLS and CDR2 YYNGEE. V shed 1 base and J 3 bases; nucleotides not matched to a gene: 8. The CDR3 sequence is 17 residues long. The CDR3 nucleotides read TGTGCCAGCAGCGTACCTCAAGCGGGGGGGCTTACAGATACGCAGTATTTT. This gives the protein CASSVPQAGGLTDTQYF.

This sequence joins TRBV7-9 and TRBJ1-1; D gene uncertain. Germline V gene sequence: CDR1 SEHNR, CDR2 FQNEAQ (reference sequence). V shed 3 bases and J shed 7 bases, with 6 bases lying between them. The length of the CDR3 is 11 residues. The CDR3 sequence: CASSLRIEAFF. Here the CDR3 DNA reads TGTGCCAGCAGCTTGAGGATTGAAGCTTTCTTT.

The chain employs TRBV5-1 and TRBJ1-1; tentatively, D is TRBD1 (6 bases). CDR3 length equals 13 residues. Deletions cut 4 bases from V and 12 bases from J, with 19 bases between. The germline CDR1 and CDR2 sequences are SGHRS and YFSETQ. This chain's CDR3 is CASSPEGHPTTFF. The CDR3 bases are TGCGCCAGCAGCCCGGAGGGACACCCCACAACTTTCTTT.

This clone appeared a single time. The gene calls are TRBV4-3 and TRBJ2-1; D call uncertain. The germline V gene has CDR1 LGHNA and CDR2 YSLEER. With 0 bases removed from V and 4 bases from J, the gap between germline ends came to 13 bases. CDR3 length equals 16 residues. The CDR3 sequence is CASSQESSITYNEQFF. The CDR3 coding sequence is TGCGCCAGCAGCCAAGAATCCTCTATAACTTACAATGAGCAGTTCTTC.